Here is one TCR beta chain with its context. This clone turned up a few times. The antigen this receptor binds is unknown. Base qualities were left out, and no much larger clone turns up one base away. This sample stems from a study of beta chain features in type 1 diabetes (dated by TCRdb to the late 2010s). Background for the entire study: Mean age, gender distribution, total cell number and subset yield did not differ between patients and healthy donors. A total of roughly 98,000,000 sorted cells were examined across all samples, and a strong correlation was observed between cell number per subset and RNA yield. The study compared the TCRB repertoires of sorted circulating CD4+ T cell subsets in recently diagnosed type 1 diabetes patients with those in matched healthy donors. Whereas all 28 donors provided naive and central memory subsets, regulatory and stem cell-like memory subsets were isolated from just 8 patients and about 8 healthy donors. What the study reported, not specific to this receptor: HLA sub-analyses involved small numbers of individuals, so any influence of HLA type on TCRB rearrangement remained unresolved. At VDJ recombination sites, patients with type 1 diabetes made fewer insertions and deleted more nucleotides, a pattern implying thymic rearrangement abnormalities. Sequencing cDNA rather than genomic DNA could over-represent highly expressing activated cells, although activation and CD3 levels did not differ between groups. The naive, central memory and regulatory TCRB repertoires appeared to resemble one another more closely among patients than among healthy donors. Type 1 diabetes patients showed a moderate but significant shortening of TCRB CDR3 length in all four CD4+ subsets. PCR may preferentially amplify shorter templates, but because patient and control samples were amplified and corrected together, any resulting skew would affect both groups equally.

Each donor gave one peripheral blood draw, averaging approximately 0.11 L, which was collected into heparinised tubes. A BD FACSAria II and a panel including CD45RO, CCR7, CD25, CD127, CD95 and CD27 were used to sort naive, central memory, regulatory and stem cell-like memory CD4+ T cells. All sorted populations exceeded 95% purity. PBMCs were separated immediately by Lymphoprep density gradient centrifugation and were stained directly, without being cultured. To minimize batch effects, samples were stained and sorted in pairs, one healthy donor with one patient per experiment. The entire isolated RNA was reverse transcribed using the High Capacity cDNA Reverse Transcription Kit, and thus expressed TCRB transcripts were sequenced. Naive, central memory and regulatory T cell samples underwent deep immunoSEQ sequencing, averaging about 3.57 million total reads per sample. After sorted cells were lysed in RLT buffer, RNA was extracted with DNase-treated RNeasy Micro or Mini kits, with the choice depending on cell number. Each cell subset was processed separately to prevent cross-contamination, with patient and healthy donor samples processed together. Using the immunoSEQ multiplex PCR, TCRB sequences were amplified from cDNA into 87-bp fragments spanning the CDR3 region. Sequencing of the amplicons was done on the Illumina HiSeq platform. As for the original processing: PCR bias was corrected computationally using synthetic template baselines, and reads within Hamming distance 2 were collapsed, with unmergeable singletons discarded. Reads were aligned against IMGT so that V, D and J genes, CDR3 length and insertions or deletions at six rearrangement sites could be assigned. Within each subset, clonotype counts were normalized to sorted cell number, after which true diversity and Gini coefficients were computed with the tcR R package. The overlap coefficient, calculated on TCRB nucleotide sequences, was used to quantify repertoire sharing. Out-of-frame TCRB sequences from naive cells were analyzed as a proxy for the pre-selection repertoire. Not all clones reach the TCRdb copy of this immuneACCESS table, which keeps in-frame sequences only. Checked studies attribute under half of the gap to unresolved V genes and leave the rest unexplained. The V and J calls and clone size come from that table; D and trimming were worked out from the DNA. The sample table lists around 360,000 clones, around an eighth of them with a count of one. About 0.01% of the sample is held by the ten biggest clonotypes.

CDR1 SGHTA and CDR2 FQGNSA were looked up in the germline V gene. The junction carries 13 bases between V and J, which are trimmed by 5 bases and 2 bases respectively. Counted from cysteine to phenylalanine, this CDR3 has 14 amino acids. Left in the record is the CDR3 DNA by itself, 42 bases read in frame from the first base. This clonotype was obtained from a woman between 18 and 29 years old with type 1 diabetes. Sequencing input: naive CD4+ T cells from blood. The sample's cell subset or site, from its label and the paper: true naive CD4+ T cells. The receptor chain draws on TRBV7-2 and TRBJ2-7; TRBD2 is perhaps the D gene, given 6 matching bases. The DNA sequence reads TGTGCCAGCAGCCCCTTAGCGGCACCCTACGAGCAGTACTTC. The encoded protein is CASSPLAAPYEQYF.